The 25 T cell receptor beta chains listed next were all sequenced from one sample in a study of blood T cell repertoires in COVID-19. Sequencing was performed with immunoSEQ multiplex PCR; in TCRdb, only in-frame clones are kept and a portion is missing. The sample lists about 180,000 clones; roughly 85% were seen once. The sequenced material came from PBMCs or T cells enriched from blood (not recorded which). These receptor sequences come from a woman aged 18-29 years who had recovered from COVID-19.

In this sample, this clone turned up once. The CDR3 DNA reads TGTGCCAGCAATAGCGGCTCCAGCTACAATGAGCAGTTCTTC. It is translated as CASNSGSSYNEQFF. J is TRBJ2-1 and V is TRBV14, with D perhaps matching TRBD2 (6 bases). This CDR3 has 14 residues. Trimming removed 7 bases at V and 3 bases at J, with 13 bases between. From germline, CDR1 is SGHDN and CDR2 FVKESK.

The gene calls are TRBV28 and TRBJ2-7, with 10 bases fitting TRBD2. The CDR3 covers 15 residues. J was trimmed by 4 bases and V by 2 bases; bases with no gene match: 5. Germline values: CDR1 MDHEN, CDR2 SYDVKM. The CDR3 coding sequence is TGTGCCAGCAGTTTACTAGCGGGGGCGGTGTACGAGCAGTACTTC. Translated, it gives CASSLLAGAVYEQYF.

This chain uses TRBV6-4 with TRBJ2-6, with 7 positions matching TRBD1. Germline values: CDR1 MRHNA, CDR2 SNTAGT. There are 16 residues in the CDR3. J lost 4 bases, V lost 4 bases, and 7 bases had no gene match. CDR3: CASSASGGMGANVLTF. DNA for the CDR3: TGTGCCAGCAGTGCATCAGGGGGAATGGGGGCCAACGTCCTGACTTTC.

The chain carries TRBV4-2 and TRBJ1-6, with D hard to call. V lost 0 bases and J lost 9, with 9 bases in between. This CDR3 region has 14 residues. Per the germline V gene, CDR1 is LGHNA and CDR2 is YNFKEQ. This CDR3 is CASSQDSMVSPLHF. The DNA for the CDR3 is TGTGCCAGCAGCCAAGATAGTATGGTTTCACCCCTCCACTTT.

The CDR3 is CASSTGDSYGYTF. CDR3 in DNA: TGTGCCAGCAGCACAGGGGATAGCTATGGCTACACCTTC. The V gene is TRBV6-5, the J gene TRBJ1-2, with 7 bases fitting TRBD1. CDR3 size: 13 residues. Germline CDR1 MNHEY, CDR2 SVGAGI. V lost 6 bases and J lost 4; bases outside the gene matches: 5.

The chain employs TRBV6-6 and TRBJ1-2; 9 nucleotides agree with TRBD1. The J segment lost 4 bases and the V segment lost 6 bases, leaving 3 bases of the junction unmatched. The CDR3 is 13 residues long. The V gene's germline CDR1 is MNHNY and CDR2 SVGAGI (reference sequence). CDR3 loop: CASSGQGTYGYTF. The CDR3 region has the DNA TGTGCCAGCAGCGGACAGGGGACCTATGGCTACACCTTC.

The chain combines TRBV7-9 with TRBJ2-1, with 9 bases fitting TRBD2. Unmatched junction bases numbered 9, after V lost 7 bases and J lost 5 bases. This CDR3 spans 15 amino acids. Per the germline V gene, CDR1 is SEHNR and CDR2 is FQNEAQ (reference sequence). The CDR3 here is CASTQGGGGDNEQFF. Written as DNA, the CDR3 is TGTGCCAGCACCCAGGGCGGGGGGGGAGACAATGAGCAGTTCTTC.

The CDR3 nucleotides are TGTGCCAGCAGCAGGGGGCAGAATAATGAAAAACTGTTTTTT. Translation gives CASSRGQNNEKLFF. The rearrangement links TRBV28 to TRBJ1-4, with 8 bases identical to TRBD1. J gave up 4 bases and V 6 bases, and 4 bases lay outside the gene matches. CDR1 and CDR2 from the germline V gene are MDHEN and SYDVKM. The CDR3 length is 14 residues.

J is TRBJ2-5 and V is TRBV2, with TRBD1 as a possible D gene (5 bases). V was pared by 9 bases and J by 5 bases, with 13 bases between. CDR1 is SNHLY and CDR2 is FYNNEI in the germline V gene. The CDR3 consists of 12 residues. The chain's CDR3 is CASGTGSETQYF. The CDR3 DNA reads as TGTGCCAGTGGTACAGGTTCGGAGACCCAGTACTTC. The whole variable domain, remainder taken from reference TRBV2 and TRBJ2-5, is EPEVTQTPSHQVTQMGQEVILRCVPISNHLYFYWYRQILGQKVEFLVSFYNNEISEKSEIFDDQFSVERPDGSNFTLKIRSTKLEDSAMYFCASGTGSETQYFGPGTRLLVL.

V gene TRBV5-4 combines with J gene TRBJ1-2; a possible D gene is TRBD1 (6 bases). The germline V gene has CDR1 SGHNT and CDR2 YYREEE (reference sequence). Between the trimmed V and J ends, which lost 0 bases and 4 bases, there was a span of 13 bases. The CDR3 runs to 15 residues. The CDR3 loop reads CASSLARGLRYGYTF. Here the CDR3 DNA reads TGTGCCAGCAGCTTGGCGAGGGGGTTGCGCTATGGCTACACCTTC.

In this sample, this clone turned up a few times. The chain uses TRBV24-1 and TRBJ2-3; 10 nucleotides match TRBD1. The CDR3 spans 14 residues. CDR1 is KGHDR, CDR2 SFDVKD, per germline. V was clipped by 5 bases and J by 5 bases; unmatched bases: 3. Written as DNA, the CDR3 is TGTGCCACCAGTGCAGGGACAGGGGTAGATACGCAGTATTTT. Its translation is CATSAGTGVDTQYF.

The gene calls are TRBV7-9 and TRBJ2-7; tentative D call: TRBD1 (6 bases). The CDR3 runs to 14 residues. Germline V CDR1 and CDR2: SEHNR, FQNEAQ (reference sequence). The V gene lost 4 bases and the J gene lost 5 bases, with 15 bases spanning the gap. The CDR3, as DNA: TGTGCCAGCAGCTATTCAGGACAGTCCAACGAGCAGTACTTC. It translates to CASSYSGQSNEQYF.

This chain connects TRBV6-5 to TRBJ2-6, with no clear D. V gave up 5 bases and J gave up 1 base, with 6 bases separating them. CDR1 is MNHEY, CDR2 SVGAGI, per germline. The CDR3 spans 14 residues. The CDR3 loop reads CASSPRSGANVLTF. DNA for the CDR3: TGTGCCAGCAGTCCTCGGTCTGGGGCCAACGTCCTGACTTTC.

The chain combines TRBV4-1 with TRBJ2-1, with a weak D call TRBD2 (6 bases). This CDR3 is 17 amino acids long. Germline loops: CDR1 MGHRA, CDR2 YSYEKL. The ends were cut back, 5 bases at V and 9 bases at J, with 26 bases in the middle. The CDR3 sequence is CASSGEFDRERRIEQFF. CDR3 coding DNA: TGCGCCAGCAGCGGGGAGTTCGATCGGGAGCGGCGTATTGAGCAGTTCTTC.

The rearrangement joins TRBV20-1 to TRBJ2-4, with a weak D call TRBD2 (5 bases). Germline V gene lookup returns CDR1 DFQATT and CDR2 SNEGSKA (reference sequence). CDR3 length: 11 residues. Trimming cost V 7 bases and J 1 base, with 5 bases left between them. CDR3 residues: CSGEAKNIQYF. As DNA, the CDR3 is TGCAGTGGGGAGGCCAAAAACATTCAGTACTTC.

The V gene is TRBV2, the J gene TRBJ1-2, with a possible D match to TRBD1 (5 bases). Deletions cut 3 bases from V and 5 bases from J, with 10 bases between. The CDR3 has 13 amino acids. Germline assignment: CDR1 SNHLY and CDR2 FYNNEI. CDR3 DNA sequence: TGTGCCAGCAGTGATCGGACAAATTATGGCTACACCTTC. This translates into CASSDRTNYGYTF.

The chain joins TRBV6-6 to TRBJ2-3, with TRBD2 matching 9 bases. The CDR3 covers 18 residues. In germline, CDR1 is MNHNY, CDR2 SVGAGI (reference sequence). V was pared by 5 bases and J by 5 bases, with 17 bases of the junction left unmatched. The chain's CDR3 is CASSPEGVLAGGLDTQYF. The CDR3 DNA reads as TGTGCCAGCAGTCCCGAAGGGGTTTTGGCGGGGGGGCTAGATACGCAGTATTTT.

This clone was recorded a few times. The chain joins TRBV20-1 to TRBJ2-1, with a possible D match to TRBD2 (6 bases). The ends were cut back, 3 bases at V and 0 bases at J, with 9 bases in the middle. This CDR3 region has 14 residues. Germline V gene data show CDR1 as DFQATT and CDR2 as SNEGSKA (reference sequence). The CDR3 DNA is TGCAGTGCTAGTGTGACTAGCTCCTACAATGAGCAGTTCTTC. Its protein is CSASVTSSYNEQFF.

The chain couples TRBV5-6 to TRBJ1-6; 7 positions match TRBD1. CDR1 and CDR2 (germline): SGHDT, YYEEEE. V lost 3 bases to trimming and J lost 4 bases; unmatched junction nucleotides: 7. CDR3 length: 16 residues. The CDR3 here is CASSSIQQGYNSPLHF. The DNA for the CDR3 is TGTGCCAGCAGCTCGATACAACAGGGGTATAATTCACCCCTCCACTTT.

The gene calls are TRBV2 and TRBJ2-7; 12 bases fit TRBD2. The CDR3 spans 16 residues. Germline CDR1 reads SNHLY; CDR2 reads FYNNEI. V dropped 6 bases and J dropped 0; count of bases not matched to a gene: 6. The DNA for the CDR3 is TGTGCCAGCAGGAGGACTAGCGGGATCCCCTCCTACGAGCAGTACTTC. Protein: CASRRTSGIPSYEQYF.

The chain has TRBV13 and TRBJ1-1; D gene ambiguous. CDR1 PRHDT and CDR2 FYEKMQ come from the germline V gene (reference sequence). Trimming took off 6 bases at V and 1 base at J, with 15 bases between the two ends. The CDR3 spans 15 residues. The CDR3 protein is CASSTRSVQNTEAFF. The CDR3 DNA reads as TGTGCCAGCAGTACTCGGTCCGTTCAGAACACTGAAGCTTTCTTT.

This chain links TRBV18 with TRBJ1-2; weak D call: TRBD1 (5 bases). Trimming removed 2 bases at V and 2 bases at J, with 12 bases between. Germline V gene lookup returns CDR1 KGHSH and CDR2 LQKENI. This CDR3 has 15 residues. The CDR3 sequence is CASSPGATRNYGYTF. The CDR3 DNA reads TGTGCCAGCTCACCAGGGGCAACAAGAAACTATGGCTACACCTTC.

V is TRBV12-3 or TRBV12-4 and J is TRBJ1-2; D gene ambiguous. This CDR3 has 12 residues. V was clipped by 1 base and J by 4 bases, with 4 bases between them. Here the CDR3 DNA reads TGTGCCAGCAGTTTAGGTAGCTATGGCTACACCTTC. This codes for CASSLGSYGYTF.

This chain uses TRBV7-9 with TRBJ1-1, with D possibly being TRBD1 (5 bases). From germline, CDR1 is SEHNR and CDR2 FQNEAQ (reference sequence). The V end lost 5 bases, the J end lost 5 bases, and 27 bases lay between the germline ends. The CDR3 runs 18 residues. The CDR3 spells CASSPLVGARASSTEAFF. The CDR3 region has the DNA TGTGCCAGCAGCCCCTTGGTTGGGGCCAGGGCCTCGAGTACTGAAGCTTTCTTT. Based on the CDR3 plus reference TRBV7-9 and TRBJ1-1, the full variable domain is DTGVSQNPRHKITKRGQNVTFRCDPISEHNRLYWYRQTLGQGPEFLTYFQNEAQLEKSRLLSDRFSAERPKGSFSTLEIQRTEQGDSAMYLCASSPLVGARASSTEAFFGQGTRLTVV.

V and J are TRBV5-6 and TRBJ2-1; possible D gene TRBD1, 6 bases. CDR1 SGHDT and CDR2 YYEEEE come from the germline V gene. The CDR3 has 15 residues. Trimming cost V 2 bases and J 2 bases, with 11 bases left between them. CDR3: CASSLPRGPYNEQFF. The CDR3 DNA reads as TGTGCCAGCAGCTTACCCAGGGGTCCCTACAATGAGCAGTTCTTC.